This T cell receptor beta chain was retrieved from a study of control samples from healthy donors and cancer patients. This clone was seen a single time. The data were produced by immunoSEQ multiplex PCR, yet TCRdb's version contains in-frame clones alone and is incomplete. This sample carries about 140,000 clones, approximately 94% of them seen once, and the ten largest clones take roughly 13%. The clonotype was recovered from a man aged 35-49 years in good health. Sequencing was performed on blood.

The CDR3 coding sequence is TGTGCCAGTTATACAGGCCGGCCTGGAAATGAGCAGTTCTTC. This gives the protein CASYTGRPGNEQFF. The rearrangement links TRBV19 to TRBJ2-1, with TRBD1 as a possible D gene (5 bases). V was clipped by 8 bases and J by 7 bases, with 18 bases between them. This CDR3 comprises 14 residues. Germline assignment: CDR1 LNHDA and CDR2 SQIVND (reference sequence).